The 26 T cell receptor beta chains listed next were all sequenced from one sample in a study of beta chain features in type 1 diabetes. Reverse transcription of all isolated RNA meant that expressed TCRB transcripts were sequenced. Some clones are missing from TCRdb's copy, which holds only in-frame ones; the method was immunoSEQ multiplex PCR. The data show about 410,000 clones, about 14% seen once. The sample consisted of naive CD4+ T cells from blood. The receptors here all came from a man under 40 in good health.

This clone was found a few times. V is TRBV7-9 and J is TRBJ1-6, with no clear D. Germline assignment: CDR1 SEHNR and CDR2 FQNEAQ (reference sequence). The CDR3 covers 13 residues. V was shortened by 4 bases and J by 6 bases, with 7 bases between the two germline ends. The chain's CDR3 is CASSSYSNSPLHF. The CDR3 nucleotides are TGTGCCAGCAGCTCCTACAGTAATTCACCCCTCCACTTT.

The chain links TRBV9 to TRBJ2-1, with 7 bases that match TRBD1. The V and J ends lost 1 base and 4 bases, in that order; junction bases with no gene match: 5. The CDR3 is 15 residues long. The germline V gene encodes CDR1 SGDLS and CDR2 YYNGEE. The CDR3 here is CASSVMGQPYNEQFF. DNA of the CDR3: TGTGCCAGCAGCGTAATGGGACAGCCATACAATGAGCAGTTCTTC.

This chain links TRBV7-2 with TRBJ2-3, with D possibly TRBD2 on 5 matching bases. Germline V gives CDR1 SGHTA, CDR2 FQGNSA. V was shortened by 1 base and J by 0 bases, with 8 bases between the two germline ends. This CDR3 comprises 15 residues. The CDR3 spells CASSLVWTSTDTQYF. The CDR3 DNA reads TGTGCCAGCAGCTTAGTATGGACTAGCACAGATACGCAGTATTTT.

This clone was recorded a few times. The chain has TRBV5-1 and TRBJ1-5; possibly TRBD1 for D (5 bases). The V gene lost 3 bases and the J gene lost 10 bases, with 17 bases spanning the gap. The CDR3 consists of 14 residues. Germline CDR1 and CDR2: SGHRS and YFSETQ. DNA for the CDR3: TGCGCCAGCAGCTCTACAGGAGGAGGCGAACCCCAGCATTTT. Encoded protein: CASSSTGGGEPQHF.

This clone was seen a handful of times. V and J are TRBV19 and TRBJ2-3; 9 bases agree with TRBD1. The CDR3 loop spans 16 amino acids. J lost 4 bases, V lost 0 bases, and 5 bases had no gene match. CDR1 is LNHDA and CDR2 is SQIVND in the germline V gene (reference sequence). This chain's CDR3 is CASSIDRDRAADTQYF. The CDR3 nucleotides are TGTGCCAGTAGTATAGATAGGGACAGGGCTGCAGATACGCAGTATTTT.

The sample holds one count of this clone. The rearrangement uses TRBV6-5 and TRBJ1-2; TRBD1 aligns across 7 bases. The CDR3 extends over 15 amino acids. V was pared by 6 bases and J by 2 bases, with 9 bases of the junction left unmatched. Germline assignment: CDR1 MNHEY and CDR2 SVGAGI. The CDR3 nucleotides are TGTGCCAGCAGCAAGTACCAGGGGGTGAACTATGGCTACACCTTC. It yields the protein CASSKYQGVNYGYTF.

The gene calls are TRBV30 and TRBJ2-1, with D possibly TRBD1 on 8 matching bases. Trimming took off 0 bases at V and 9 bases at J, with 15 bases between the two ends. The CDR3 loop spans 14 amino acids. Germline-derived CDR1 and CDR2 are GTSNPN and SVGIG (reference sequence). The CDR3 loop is CAWSVQSGTGEQFF. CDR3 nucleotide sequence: TGTGCCTGGAGTGTCCAGAGCGGGACAGGTGAGCAGTTCTTC.

The CDR3 here is CASSPAIAVRETQYF. The CDR3 region has the DNA TGTGCCAGCTCACCGGCAATAGCGGTGCGGGAGACCCAGTACTTC. The rearrangement joins TRBV18 to TRBJ2-5, with D possibly matching TRBD2 (6 bases). Trimming took off 3 bases at V and 5 bases at J, with 16 bases between the two ends. This CDR3 is built from 15 residues. Germline CDR1 and CDR2: KGHSH and LQKENI. Full variable domain (outside the CDR3, taken from reference TRBV18 and TRBJ2-5): NAGVMQNPRHLVRRRGQEARLRCSPMKGHSHVYWYRQLPEEGLKFMVYLQKENIIDESGMPKERFSAEFPKEGPSILRIQQVVRGDSAAYFCASSPAIAVRETQYFGPGTRLLVL.

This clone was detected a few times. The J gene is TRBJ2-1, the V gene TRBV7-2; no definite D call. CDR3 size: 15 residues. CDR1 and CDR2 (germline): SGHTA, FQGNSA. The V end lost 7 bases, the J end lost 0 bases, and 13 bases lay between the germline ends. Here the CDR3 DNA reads TGTGCCAGCACCCGCGAGGCAACCTCCTACAATGAGCAGTTCTTC. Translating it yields CASTREATSYNEQFF.

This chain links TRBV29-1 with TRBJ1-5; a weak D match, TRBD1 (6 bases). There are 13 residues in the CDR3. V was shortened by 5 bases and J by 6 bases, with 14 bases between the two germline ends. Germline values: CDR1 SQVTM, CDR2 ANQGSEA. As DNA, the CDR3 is TGCAGCGTTCAAACAGGGCCGGGTCAGCCCCAGCATTTT. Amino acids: CSVQTGPGQPQHF.

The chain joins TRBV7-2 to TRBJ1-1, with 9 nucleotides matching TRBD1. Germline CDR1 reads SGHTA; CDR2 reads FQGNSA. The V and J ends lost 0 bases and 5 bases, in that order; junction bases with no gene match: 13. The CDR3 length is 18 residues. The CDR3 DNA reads TGTGCCAGCAGCTTAGCCATAGGGACAGGGTTTGGAAGAACTGAAGCTTTCTTT. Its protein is CASSLAIGTGFGRTEAFF.

The CDR3 DNA reads TGCGCCAGCAGTGACAGGTGCTACACCTTC. Translating gives CASSDRCYTF. V gene TRBV5-1 combines with J gene TRBJ1-2, with a weak D call TRBD1 (6 bases). CDR3 length equals 10 residues. Trimming stripped 5 bases from V and 9 bases from J, with 8 bases between. CDR1 and CDR2 from the germline V gene are SGHRS and YFSETQ.

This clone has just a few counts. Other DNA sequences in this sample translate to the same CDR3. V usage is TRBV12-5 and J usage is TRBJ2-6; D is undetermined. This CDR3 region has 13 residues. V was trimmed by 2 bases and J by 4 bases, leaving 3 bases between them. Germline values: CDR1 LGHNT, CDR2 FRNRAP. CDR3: CASGLSGANVLTF. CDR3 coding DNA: TGTGCTAGTGGTTTGTCAGGGGCCAACGTCCTGACTTTC.

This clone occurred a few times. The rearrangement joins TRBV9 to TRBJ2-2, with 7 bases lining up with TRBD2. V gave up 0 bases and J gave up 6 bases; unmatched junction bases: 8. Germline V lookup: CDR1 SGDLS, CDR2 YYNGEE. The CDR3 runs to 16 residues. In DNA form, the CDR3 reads TGTGCCAGCAGCGTAGCGCGGGGAGGGCCCTCCGGGGAGCTGTTTTTT. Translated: CASSVARGGPSGELFF.

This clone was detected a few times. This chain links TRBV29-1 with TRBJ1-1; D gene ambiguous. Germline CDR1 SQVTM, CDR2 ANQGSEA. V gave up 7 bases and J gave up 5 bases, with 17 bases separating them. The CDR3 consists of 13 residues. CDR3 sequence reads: CSAEAEVGTEAFF. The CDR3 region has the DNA TGCAGCGCCGAAGCCGAGGTGGGGACTGAAGCTTTCTTT.

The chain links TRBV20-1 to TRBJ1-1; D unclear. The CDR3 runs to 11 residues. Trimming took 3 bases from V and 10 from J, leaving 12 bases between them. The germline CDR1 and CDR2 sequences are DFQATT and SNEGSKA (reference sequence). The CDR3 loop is CSASFVDSAFF. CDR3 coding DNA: TGCAGTGCTAGTTTTGTGGATTCAGCTTTCTTT.

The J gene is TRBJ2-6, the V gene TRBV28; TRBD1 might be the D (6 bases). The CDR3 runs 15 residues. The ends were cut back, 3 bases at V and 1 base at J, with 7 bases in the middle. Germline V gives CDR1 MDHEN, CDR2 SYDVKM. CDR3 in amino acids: CASSFTGSGANVLTF. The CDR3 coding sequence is TGTGCCAGCAGTTTTACAGGGTCTGGGGCCAACGTCCTGACTTTC.

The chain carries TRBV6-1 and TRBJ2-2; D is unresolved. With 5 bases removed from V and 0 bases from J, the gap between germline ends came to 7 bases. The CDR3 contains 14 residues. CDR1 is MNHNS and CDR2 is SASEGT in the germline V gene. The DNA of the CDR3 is TGTGCCAGCAGTCAACTCACGAACACCGGGGAGCTGTTTTTT. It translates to CASSQLTNTGELFF.

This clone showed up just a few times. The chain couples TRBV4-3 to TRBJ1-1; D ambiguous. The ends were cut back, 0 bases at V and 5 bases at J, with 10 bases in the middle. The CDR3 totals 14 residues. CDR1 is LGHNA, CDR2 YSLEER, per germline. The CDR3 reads CASSQDWSTTEAFF. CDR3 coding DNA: TGCGCCAGCAGCCAAGATTGGTCGACAACTGAAGCTTTCTTT.

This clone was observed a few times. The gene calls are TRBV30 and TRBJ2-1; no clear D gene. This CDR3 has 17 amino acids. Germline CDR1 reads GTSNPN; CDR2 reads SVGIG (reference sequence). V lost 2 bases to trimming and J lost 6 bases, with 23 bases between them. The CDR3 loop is CAWSTQLPSITGNEQFF. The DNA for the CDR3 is TGTGCCTGGAGTACCCAACTCCCCTCCATTACGGGCAATGAGCAGTTCTTC.

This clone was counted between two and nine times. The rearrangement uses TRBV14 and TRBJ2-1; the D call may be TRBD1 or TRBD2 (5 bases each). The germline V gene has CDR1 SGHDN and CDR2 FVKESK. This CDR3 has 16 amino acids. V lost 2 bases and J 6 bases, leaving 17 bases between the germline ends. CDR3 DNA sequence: TGTGCCAGCAGCCAACCGGGGCAGGGACCAAGCAATGAGCAGTTCTTC. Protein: CASSQPGQGPSNEQFF.

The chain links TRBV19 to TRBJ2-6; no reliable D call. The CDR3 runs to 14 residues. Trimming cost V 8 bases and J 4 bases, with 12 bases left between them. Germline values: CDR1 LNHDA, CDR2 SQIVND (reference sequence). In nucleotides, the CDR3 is TGTGCCAGTGTTTCGGGTTCCGGGGCCAACGTCCTGACTTTC. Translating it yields CASVSGSGANVLTF.

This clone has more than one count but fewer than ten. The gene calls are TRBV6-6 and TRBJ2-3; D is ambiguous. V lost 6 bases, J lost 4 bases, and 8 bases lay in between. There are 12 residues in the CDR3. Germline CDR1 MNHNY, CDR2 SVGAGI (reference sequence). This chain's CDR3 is CASRKTPDTQYF. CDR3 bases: TGTGCCAGCAGAAAGACCCCAGATACGCAGTATTTT.

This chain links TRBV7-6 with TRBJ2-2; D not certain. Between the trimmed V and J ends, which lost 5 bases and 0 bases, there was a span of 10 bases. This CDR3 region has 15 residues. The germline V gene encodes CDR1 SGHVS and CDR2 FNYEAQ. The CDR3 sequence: CASSPGLPNTGELFF. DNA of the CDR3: TGTGCCAGCAGCCCCGGGCTGCCGAACACCGGGGAGCTGTTTTTT.

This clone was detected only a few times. The CDR3 DNA sequence: TGTGCCAGCAGCGTAGTGGGGAACTATGGCTACACCTTC. Encoded protein: CASSVVGNYGYTF. V usage is TRBV9 and J usage is TRBJ1-2; D remains ambiguous. The CDR3 runs to 13 residues. V was clipped by 0 bases and J by 2 bases, with 5 bases between them. CDR1 is SGDLS, CDR2 YYNGEE, per germline.

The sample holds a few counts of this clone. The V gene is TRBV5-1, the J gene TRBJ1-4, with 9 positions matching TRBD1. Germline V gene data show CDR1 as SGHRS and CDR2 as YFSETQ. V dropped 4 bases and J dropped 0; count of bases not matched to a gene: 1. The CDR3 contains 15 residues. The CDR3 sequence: CASSGTGSTNEKLFF. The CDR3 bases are TGCGCCAGCAGCGGGACAGGGTCAACTAATGAAAAACTGTTTTTT.